The 28 T cell receptor beta chains in this list originate from one sample, sequenced in a study of blood T cell repertoires in COVID-19. Generated by immunoSEQ multiplex PCR, the TCRdb table keeps only in-frame clones and is missing some. The top ten clones hold approximately 2% of a sample with approximately 47,000 clones, roughly 88% of them seen once. The specimen sequenced was peripheral blood. The receptors derive from a woman aged 60-75 years with acute or convalescent COVID-19.

The chain carries TRBV6-5 and TRBJ1-2; 7 bases map to TRBD1. The ends lost 7 bases at V and 4 bases at J; junction bases unmatched: 12. This CDR3 comprises 15 residues. Germline V CDR1 and CDR2: MNHEY, SVGAGI. This chain's CDR3 is CASILNTGVAYGYTF. Here the CDR3 DNA reads TGTGCCAGCATCCTCAATACAGGGGTCGCCTATGGCTACACCTTC.

This chain links TRBV7-2 with TRBJ2-7; 9 bases agree with TRBD2. Germline assignment: CDR1 SGHTA and CDR2 FQGNSA. J gave up 5 bases and V 9 bases, and 11 bases lay outside the gene matches. This CDR3 spans 14 amino acids. The DNA of the CDR3 is TGTGCCAGTAGGCTCGGCGGGGGGGCCCACGAGCAGTACTTC. It specifies CASRLGGGAHEQYF.

This clone appeared a single time. The chain employs TRBV18 and TRBJ1-1; 9 bases are a match to TRBD1. Germline lookup yields CDR1 KGHSH and CDR2 LQKENI. CDR3 size: 16 residues. The V and J ends lost 2 bases and 5 bases, in that order; junction bases with no gene match: 9. The CDR3 nucleotides read TGTGCCAGCTCACCAAACCCGGGACAGGGCGTGACTGAAGCTTTCTTT. As protein: CASSPNPGQGVTEAFF.

The chain uses TRBV7-9 and TRBJ2-2; D call uncertain. Germline V CDR1 and CDR2: SEHNR, FQNEAQ (reference sequence). V lost 2 bases and J lost 6, with 13 bases in between. CDR3 length equals 15 residues. CDR3 sequence: CASSLQSSFAGELFF. The CDR3 nucleotides are TGTGCCAGCAGCTTACAGTCCAGTTTCGCCGGGGAGCTGTTTTTT.

The J gene is TRBJ2-1, the V gene TRBV15, with 7 bases fitting TRBD1. In germline, CDR1 is LNHNV, CDR2 YYDKDF (reference sequence). This CDR3 is built from 15 residues. V was clipped by 0 bases and J by 5 bases; unmatched bases: 4. CDR3 coding DNA: TGTGCCACCAGCAGAGATGTGACAGGGAACAATGAGCAGTTCTTC. The encoded protein is CATSRDVTGNNEQFF.

The V gene is TRBV7-8, the J gene TRBJ1-6; 8 nucleotides match TRBD1. Germline V gives CDR1 SGHVS, CDR2 FQNEAQ. The trim removed 7 bases at V and 8 bases at J, leaving 7 bases unmatched. The CDR3 runs 14 residues. Here the CDR3 reads CASTWGQVYSPLHF. The CDR3 DNA reads TGTGCCAGCACCTGGGGACAGGTGTATTCACCCCTCCACTTT.

The CDR3: CASSLGPKGRPREKLFF. For the CDR3, the DNA is TGTGCCAGCAGCTTAGGCCCAAAGGGGCGCCCCAGAGAAAAACTGTTTTTT. The chain carries TRBV7-2 and TRBJ1-4; TRBD1 is a possible D gene (5 bases). Trimming left V 1 base short and J 8 bases short, with 20 bases between. CDR1 and CDR2 (germline): SGHTA, FQGNSA. This CDR3 region has 17 residues.

This clone was seen once. CDR3 sequence reads: CASSFAEMYGYTF. The DNA of the CDR3 is TGTGCCAGCAGCTTCGCCGAGATGTATGGCTACACCTTC. The V and J genes are TRBV7-2 and TRBJ1-2; unclear D gene. V was pared by 3 bases and J by 5 bases, with 10 bases between. The CDR3 has 13 amino acids. In germline, CDR1 is SGHTA, CDR2 FQGNSA. Full variable domain (outside the CDR3, taken from reference TRBV7-2 and TRBJ1-2): GAGVSQSPSNKVTEKGKDVELRCDPISGHTALYWYRQSLGQGLEFLIYFQGNSAPDKSGLPSDRFSAERTGGSVSTLTIQRTQQEDSAVYLCASSFAEMYGYTFGSGTRLTVV.

The rearrangement joins TRBV25-1 to TRBJ2-2; D is uncertain. V lost 4 bases and J lost 4, with 10 bases in between. CDR3 length: 14 residues. Germline V gene data show CDR1 as MGHDK and CDR2 as SYGVNS. The CDR3 region is CASSVQVPTGELFF. The CDR3 DNA is TGTGCCAGCAGTGTGCAGGTTCCCACCGGGGAGCTGTTTTTT.

V and J are TRBV6-1 and TRBJ1-5; D not resolved. The CDR3 extends over 14 amino acids. CDR1 is MNHNS and CDR2 is SASEGT in the germline V gene. V lost 2 bases to trimming and J lost 5 bases, with 10 bases between them. Here the CDR3 DNA reads TGTGCCAGCAGTGAAATCCCCAAATATCAGCCCCAGCATTTT. It yields the protein CASSEIPKYQPQHF.

The chain links TRBV1 to TRBJ1-6; the listed D gene, TRBD1, was not tested against the DNA. TRBV1 counts as a pseudogene. CDR3 length: 14 amino acids. The CDR3 loop is CTSSQEGHNSPLHF. CDR3 bases: TGCACCAGCAGCCAAGAGGGCCACAATTCACCCCTCCACTTT.

V and J are TRBV2 and TRBJ1-2, with TRBD1 matching over 10 bases. This CDR3 region has 14 residues. Germline V lookup: CDR1 SNHLY, CDR2 FYNNEI. V lost 3 bases and J lost 3; bases outside the gene matches: 1. The CDR3 reads CASSEDRGYYGYTF. In DNA form, the CDR3 reads TGTGCCAGCAGTGAGGACAGGGGGTACTATGGCTACACCTTC.

The rearrangement links TRBV27 to TRBJ2-5, with D unresolved. Looked up from germline, CDR1 is MNHEY and CDR2 is SMNVEV (reference sequence). This CDR3 region has 15 residues. Trimming removed 0 bases from V and 7 bases from J, with 15 bases in between. The CDR3 reads CASSLSTSRPGTQYF. DNA of the CDR3: TGTGCCAGCAGTTTATCAACCTCGCGACCGGGGACCCAGTACTTC.

This clone was detected only a few times. This rearrangement joins TRBV28 to TRBJ2-2, with 9 bases lining up with TRBD2. Germline V gene sequence: CDR1 MDHEN, CDR2 SYDVKM. The V gene end was trimmed by 6 bases and the J gene end by 7 bases; junction bases not matched to a gene: 6. This CDR3 region has 14 residues. The CDR3 here is CASSRTSANGELFF. In DNA, the CDR3 is TGTGCCAGCAGCCGGACTAGCGCGAACGGGGAGCTGTTTTTT.

The chain combines TRBV6-6 with TRBJ1-1; 7 bases agree with TRBD1. CDR3 length equals 14 residues. The germline V gene has CDR1 MNHNY and CDR2 SVGAGI (reference sequence). J gave up 1 base and V 6 bases, and 5 bases lay outside the gene matches. This chain's CDR3 is CASSTGTANTEAFF. For the CDR3, the DNA is TGTGCCAGCAGCACCGGGACAGCGAACACTGAAGCTTTCTTT.

The V and J genes are TRBV7-2 and TRBJ1-1, with 8 bases aligning to TRBD1. Trimming took 2 bases from V and 1 from J; bases not matched to a gene: 3. Germline CDR1 SGHTA, CDR2 FQGNSA. The CDR3 has 15 amino acids. The CDR3 nucleotides are TGTGCCAGCAGCTTACACAGGGGGGGGAACACTGAAGCTTTCTTT. Translated: CASSLHRGGNTEAFF.

V usage is TRBV7-9 and J usage is TRBJ1-1; no reliable D call. Germline CDR1 reads SEHNR; CDR2 reads FQNEAQ (reference sequence). The V end was cut by 1 base, the J end by 6 bases, with 18 bases between. This CDR3 has 16 residues. The CDR3 loop reads CASSLEQQTMASEAFF. CDR3 DNA: TGTGCCAGCAGCTTAGAACAACAGACCATGGCCTCTGAAGCTTTCTTT.

The V gene is TRBV7-8, the J gene TRBJ1-3; 7 bases match TRBD1. Germline trimming cut 1 base from V and 4 bases from J; bases unmatched to any gene: 7. CDR3 length equals 16 residues. From germline, CDR1 is SGHVS and CDR2 FQNEAQ. This chain's CDR3 is CASSLEQGTSGNTIYF. CDR3 bases: TGTGCCAGCAGCTTAGAACAGGGGACCTCCGGAAACACCATATATTTT.

The count of this clone is one. This sequence joins TRBV3-1 (or the pseudogene TRBV3-2) and TRBJ1-4, with a weak D call TRBD1 (6 bases). The CDR3 runs to 16 residues. Germline V CDR1 and CDR2: LGHDT, YNNKEL (reference sequence). Trimming removed 1 base from V and 1 base from J, with 10 bases in between. The CDR3: CASSQAGEGTNEKLFF. In nucleotides, the CDR3 is TGTGCCAGCAGCCAAGCAGGGGAAGGAACTAATGAAAAACTGTTTTTT.

This chain links TRBV6-6 with TRBJ1-3; TRBD1 aligns across 7 bases. The CDR3 extends over 15 amino acids. Germline V gene data show CDR1 as MNHNY and CDR2 as SVGAGI (reference sequence). J lost 0 bases, V lost 9 bases, and 8 bases had no gene match. CDR3 loop: CASGDRRNSGNTIYF. The DNA for the CDR3 is TGTGCCAGTGGGGACAGAAGGAACTCTGGAAACACCATATATTTT.

This sequence joins TRBV10-3 and TRBJ1-2, with 8 bases matching TRBD1. V dropped 0 bases and J dropped 8; count of bases not matched to a gene: 14. The CDR3 loop spans 17 amino acids. Germline V gives CDR1 ENHRY, CDR2 SYGVKD. Here the CDR3 reads CAISESASGQGIVGYTF. The CDR3 nucleotides are TGTGCCATCAGTGAGTCGGCTTCCGGACAGGGAATAGTCGGCTACACCTTC.

V is TRBV11-2 and J is TRBJ2-7, with 13 bases matching TRBD2. This CDR3 has 16 amino acids. V lost 5 bases, J lost 1 base, and 5 bases stayed unmatched. Germline lookup yields CDR1 SGHAT and CDR2 FQNNGV. As DNA, the CDR3 is TGTGCCAGCAGCGAGACTAGCGGGGGGCTTTCCTACGAGCAGTACTTC. Its translation is CASSETSGGLSYEQYF.

The chain links TRBV7-2 to TRBJ1-2; D remains ambiguous. Per the germline V gene, CDR1 is SGHTA and CDR2 is FQGNSA. The CDR3 is made up of 17 amino acids. The V gene lost 5 bases and the J gene lost 4 bases, with 23 bases spanning the gap. The CDR3 DNA is TGTGCCAGCAGCCGCTATGCAACGAACCCCGTAGCCTATGGCTACACCTTC. This gives the protein CASSRYATNPVAYGYTF.

This chain connects TRBV19 to TRBJ2-2; TRBD1 might be the D (6 bases). CDR3 length: 13 amino acids. V lost 8 bases and J 1 base, leaving 8 bases between the germline ends. Germline V gene lookup returns CDR1 LNHDA and CDR2 SQIVND (reference sequence). The CDR3 loop reads CASVDRNTGELFF. The CDR3 DNA sequence: TGTGCCAGTGTGGACAGGAACACCGGGGAGCTGTTTTTT.

The V call is TRBV7-2, the J call TRBJ2-5; TRBD2 agrees at 12 bases. The CDR3 length is 17 residues. With 1 base clipped from V and 5 bases from J, the junction kept 8 bases outside the gene matches. Looked up from germline, CDR1 is SGHTA and CDR2 is FQGNSA. CDR3 bases: TGTGCCAGCAGCTTAGTGCTAGCGGGGGGGTCTTGGGAGACCCAGTACTTC. This gives the protein CASSLVLAGGSWETQYF.

Only a few counts were recorded for this clone. The chain is built from TRBV5-6 and TRBJ1-1; D unclear. The CDR3 is made up of 12 amino acids. Trimming removed 6 bases from V and 8 bases from J, with 14 bases in between. Germline CDR1 is SGHDT and CDR2 is YYEEEE. The DNA for the CDR3 is TGTGCCAGCATCACCCTGGGAGGCGAAGCTTTCTTT. Its protein is CASITLGGEAFF.

V is TRBV2 and J is TRBJ1-2; 7 bases match TRBD1. V lost 4 bases and J lost 3; bases outside the gene matches: 5. The CDR3 runs to 14 residues. Germline V gene lookup returns CDR1 SNHLY and CDR2 FYNNEI. DNA of the CDR3: TGTGCCAGCAGTGCCCAGGGGGTCGACTATGGCTACACCTTC. Translating gives CASSAQGVDYGYTF.

The CDR3 region has the DNA TGTGCCACCAGTGATCCTATAGCGGGGGGGCAAGAGACCCAGTACTTC. Its translation: CATSDPIAGGQETQYF. The V and J genes are TRBV24-1 and TRBJ2-5; 11 bases line up with TRBD2. The CDR3 totals 16 residues. V shed 3 bases, J shed 2 bases, and the junction held 4 bases outside the gene matches. Per the germline V gene, CDR1 is KGHDR and CDR2 is SFDVKD.